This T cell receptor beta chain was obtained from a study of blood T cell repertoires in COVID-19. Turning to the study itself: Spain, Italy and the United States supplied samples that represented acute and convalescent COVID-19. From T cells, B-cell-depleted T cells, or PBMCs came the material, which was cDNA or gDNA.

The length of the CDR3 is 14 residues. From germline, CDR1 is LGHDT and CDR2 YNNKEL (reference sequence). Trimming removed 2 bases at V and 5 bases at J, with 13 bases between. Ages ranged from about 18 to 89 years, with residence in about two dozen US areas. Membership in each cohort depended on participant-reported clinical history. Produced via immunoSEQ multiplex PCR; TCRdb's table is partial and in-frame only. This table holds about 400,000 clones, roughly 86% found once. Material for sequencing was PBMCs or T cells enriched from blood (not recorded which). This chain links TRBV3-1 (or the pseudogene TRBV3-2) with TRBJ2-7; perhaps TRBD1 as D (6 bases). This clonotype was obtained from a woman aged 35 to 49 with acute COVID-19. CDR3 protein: CASSQRGYIDEQYF. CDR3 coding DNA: TGTGCCAGCAGCCAAAGGGGGTATATTGACGAGCAGTACTTC.